This TCR beta chain was sequenced during a study of long-term antiretroviral therapy in people with HIV. Study conclusions and caveats: Transplant donor controls retained higher diversity, though diversity increased after ART.

The run of the v3.0 immunoSEQ assay was at survey level. The protocol was immunoSEQ multiplex PCR, while the TCRdb copy is restricted to in-frame clones and leaves out a portion. The table shows approximately 25,000 clones, with roughly 80% occurring only once. For this clone: Its antigen is undetermined.

This sequence was found in a man aged 30-40 years with HIV. The sample consisted of unsorted PBMCs, taken 2.1 years after starting antiretroviral therapy.

The CDR3: CASSLFYPLSGGPHNEQFF. The CDR3 nucleotides are TGTGCCAGCAGTTTATTTTACCCACTATCGGGGGGGCCCCACAATGAGCAGTTCTTC. The chain joins TRBV27 to TRBJ2-1; 8 nucleotides match TRBD2. Germline values: CDR1 MNHEY, CDR2 SMNVEV (reference sequence). This CDR3 is built from 19 residues. V gave up 1 base and J gave up 5 bases; unmatched junction bases: 16.